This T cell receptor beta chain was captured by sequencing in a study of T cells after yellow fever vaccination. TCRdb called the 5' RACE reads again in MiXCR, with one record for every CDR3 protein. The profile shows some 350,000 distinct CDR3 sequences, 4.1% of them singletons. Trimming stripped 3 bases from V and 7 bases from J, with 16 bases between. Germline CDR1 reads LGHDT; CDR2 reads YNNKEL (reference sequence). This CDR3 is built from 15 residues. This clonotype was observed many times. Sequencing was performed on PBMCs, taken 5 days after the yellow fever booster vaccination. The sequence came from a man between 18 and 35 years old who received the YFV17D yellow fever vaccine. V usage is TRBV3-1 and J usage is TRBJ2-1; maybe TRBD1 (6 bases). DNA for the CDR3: TGTGCCAGCAGCCAGAGATCAGGGGATTCGAATGAGCAGTTCTTC. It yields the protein CASSQRSGDSNEQFF.